Below are 29 T cell receptor beta chains sequenced from a single sample in a study of T cells in localized non-small cell lung cancer. TCRdb's table, derived via immunoSEQ multiplex PCR, lists solely in-frame clones and lacks some. The table records 30,000 to 40,000 clones, roughly 88% of them present only once. Sequenced here: peripheral blood mononuclear cells, sampled before any cancer treatment. The origin of the receptors is a male donor aged 60 or over with stage II lung adenocarcinoma.

The chain carries TRBV28 and TRBJ1-1; D is undetermined. Looked up from germline, CDR1 is MDHEN and CDR2 is SYDVKM. CDR3 length: 14 amino acids. The V gene lost 7 bases and the J gene lost 0 bases, with 12 bases spanning the gap. DNA of the CDR3: TGTGCCAGCACCCCTGCCGGGCTGAACACTGAAGCTTTCTTT. Protein: CASTPAGLNTEAFF.

V and J are TRBV19 and TRBJ1-5; D is unclear. This CDR3 comprises 15 residues. V lost 2 bases to trimming and J lost 7 bases, with 15 bases between them. Germline loops: CDR1 LNHDA, CDR2 SQIVND (reference sequence). The CDR3 DNA follows: TGTGCCAGTAGTATACATAATGGAAGAGACCAGCCCCAGCATTTT. It yields the protein CASSIHNGRDQPQHF.

The V gene is TRBV18, the J gene TRBJ1-5, with D maybe TRBD1 (6 bases). V dropped 0 bases and J dropped 6 bases, with 12 bases sitting between them. Germline V CDR1 and CDR2: KGHSH, LQKENI. The CDR3 has 15 residues. The CDR3 sequence: CASSPPGGGAQPQHF. The CDR3 DNA sequence: TGTGCCAGCTCACCACCGGGAGGGGGGGCTCAGCCCCAGCATTTT.

The J gene is TRBJ1-5, the V gene TRBV18; no definite D call. Deletions cut 5 bases from V and 3 bases from J, with 8 bases between. CDR1 and CDR2 (germline): KGHSH, LQKENI. The CDR3 extends over 13 amino acids. The CDR3 sequence is CASSVEVNQPQHF. The CDR3, as DNA: TGTGCCAGCTCAGTGGAGGTCAATCAGCCCCAGCATTTT.

This sequence joins TRBV19 and TRBJ2-3; D tentatively fits TRBD1 or TRBD2 (5 bases each). Trimming removed 3 bases at V and 0 bases at J, with 13 bases between. There are 16 residues in the CDR3. The V gene's germline CDR1 is LNHDA and CDR2 SQIVND (reference sequence). The CDR3 DNA follows: TGTGCCAGTAGTATGCCAACTGGGGGAAGCACAGATACGCAGTATTTT. This translates into CASSMPTGGSTDTQYF.

This chain connects TRBV4-2 to TRBJ1-2; D is uncertain. Germline V lookup: CDR1 LGHNA, CDR2 YNFKEQ. This CDR3 has 14 amino acids. Trimming cost V 1 base and J 8 bases, with 14 bases left between them. The CDR3 spells CASSQGLPAGGYTF. Here the CDR3 DNA reads TGTGCCAGCAGCCAAGGGCTACCCGCCGGGGGCTACACCTTC.

The chain uses TRBV5-1 and TRBJ2-1; D might be TRBD2 (5 bases). Germline V gene sequence: CDR1 SGHRS, CDR2 YFSETQ. The CDR3 is 15 amino acids. V was shortened by 5 bases and J by 3 bases, with 15 bases between the two germline ends. The CDR3 sequence is CASSLAPSGYNEQFF. The CDR3, as DNA: TGCGCCAGCAGTTTAGCGCCCTCGGGCTACAATGAGCAGTTCTTC. Filled out from reference TRBV5-1 and TRBJ2-1, the complete variable domain reads KAGVTQTPRYLIKTRGQQVTLSCSPISGHRSVSWYQQTPGQGLQFLFEYFSETQRNKGNFPGRFSGRQFSNSRSEMNVSTLELGDSALYLCASSLAPSGYNEQFFGPGTRLTVL.

The rearrangement links TRBV6-5 to TRBJ1-2, with TRBD1 matching over 8 bases. The V gene end was trimmed by 0 bases and the J gene end by 4 bases; junction bases not matched to a gene: 4. The CDR3 is 15 residues long. Germline V gives CDR1 MNHEY, CDR2 SVGAGI. The chain's CDR3 is CASSYSTQGGYGYTF. The CDR3 DNA sequence: TGTGCCAGCAGTTACTCGACACAGGGGGGCTATGGCTACACCTTC.

The V gene is TRBV19, the J gene TRBJ2-5, with TRBD2 identical over 9 bases. This CDR3 has 18 amino acids. V shed 3 bases, J shed 5 bases, and the junction held 16 bases outside the gene matches. The germline V gene encodes CDR1 LNHDA and CDR2 SQIVND (reference sequence). This CDR3 reads CASSMFVRSGGRGETQYF. The CDR3 region has the DNA TGTGCCAGTAGTATGTTCGTCAGGAGCGGGGGGCGCGGGGAGACCCAGTACTTC.

This clone was counted a few times. The chain uses TRBV30 and TRBJ1-2, with D possibly being TRBD1 (5 bases). Trimming took 3 bases from V and 7 from J, leaving 18 bases between them. Per germline, CDR1 GTSNPN and CDR2 SVGIG (reference sequence). This CDR3 spans 14 amino acids. This CDR3 reads CAWRLPDRVFGYTF. CDR3 bases: TGTGCCTGGAGATTACCTGACAGAGTGTTTGGCTACACCTTC.

The chain employs TRBV5-4 and TRBJ1-5; D is unresolved. The CDR3 has 15 amino acids. V lost 0 bases to trimming and J lost 0 bases, with 7 bases between them. Germline V gene data show CDR1 as SGHNT and CDR2 as YYREEE (reference sequence). CDR3 sequence: CASSLGGFSNQPQHF. DNA of the CDR3: TGTGCCAGCAGCTTGGGAGGATTTAGCAATCAGCCCCAGCATTTT.

The chain joins TRBV4-2 to TRBJ2-1, with D unresolved. This CDR3 has 14 residues. Germline lookup yields CDR1 LGHNA and CDR2 YNFKEQ. V was clipped by 0 bases and J by 4 bases, with 7 bases between them. The CDR3 loop reads CASSQDNGYNEQFF. The DNA for the CDR3 is TGTGCCAGCAGCCAAGATAACGGATACAATGAGCAGTTCTTC.

The gene calls are TRBV4-2 and TRBJ2-3, with D unresolved. The CDR3 is 16 residues long. CDR1 is LGHNA and CDR2 is YNFKEQ in the germline V gene. Trimming pared 0 bases from V and 0 bases from J, leaving 10 bases between. In DNA, the CDR3 is TGTGCCAGCAGCCAAGAGGGCCCCCCTAGCACAGATACGCAGTATTTT. Translating gives CASSQEGPPSTDTQYF.

The chain links TRBV28 to TRBJ2-3; no reliable D call. The CDR3 loop spans 12 amino acids. Germline CDR1 reads MDHEN; CDR2 reads SYDVKM. DNA of the CDR3: TGTGCTTCCGCGCTTTCCACAGATACGCAGTATTTT. Translation gives CASALSTDTQYF.

The chain has TRBV10-2 and TRBJ2-7; D may be TRBD1 (7 bases). The CDR3 sequence is 15 residues long. Per the germline V gene, CDR1 is WSHSY and CDR2 is SAAADI. V gave up 2 bases and J gave up 4 bases, with 15 bases separating them. CDR3 sequence: CASSEPSGGLYEQYF. CDR3 coding DNA: TGCGCCAGCAGTGAGCCGTCAGGGGGACTTTACGAGCAGTACTTC.

The V and J genes are TRBV15 and TRBJ2-1; 9 nucleotides match TRBD1. The V gene's germline CDR1 is LNHNV and CDR2 YYDKDF (reference sequence). The CDR3 totals 13 residues. The trim removed 8 bases at V and 14 bases at J, leaving 13 bases unmatched. The CDR3 DNA follows: TGTGCCACCCGAGCGGGCGCACGGACAGGGGAGTTCTTC. It is translated as CATRAGARTGEFF.

V usage is TRBV28 and J usage is TRBJ1-2, with no clear D. In germline, CDR1 is MDHEN, CDR2 SYDVKM. The CDR3 is 10 amino acids. V was pared by 3 bases and J by 8 bases, with 4 bases between. The CDR3 region is CASSFRGYTF. The CDR3 DNA reads as TGTGCCAGCAGTTTCCGCGGCTACACCTTC.

This clone was detected a few times. The chain recombines TRBV28 with TRBJ2-7, with TRBD2 matching over 9 bases. Germline CDR1 is MDHEN and CDR2 is SYDVKM. V shed 2 bases, J shed 2 bases, and the junction held 4 bases outside the gene matches. The CDR3 consists of 15 residues. DNA of the CDR3: TGTGCCAGCAGTTTAGAAGCTAGCGGGGCCTACGAGCAGTACTTC. Translation: CASSLEASGAYEQYF.

The chain is built from TRBV2 and TRBJ2-3; D is uncertain. Germline CDR1 is SNHLY and CDR2 is FYNNEI. V was shortened by 2 bases and J by 6 bases, with 6 bases between the two germline ends. This CDR3 spans 12 amino acids. CDR3 nucleotides: TGTGCCAGCAGTGAAATAACGGATACGCAGTATTTT. This sequence encodes CASSEITDTQYF.

V and J are TRBV4-2 and TRBJ2-7, with 11 bases that match TRBD2. CDR3 length equals 18 residues. The J segment lost 7 bases and the V segment lost 7 bases, leaving 21 bases of the junction unmatched. Germline V CDR1 and CDR2: LGHNA, YNFKEQ. CDR3 sequence (DNA): TGTGCCAGCACCCTCGACGGGGGGACTAGCGGTCTCCTGGGTGAGCAGTACTTC. Its translation is CASTLDGGTSGLLGEQYF.

The CDR3 nucleotides read TGCGCCAGCAGCCAAGATGCAAGGGCCTCGGGTGAGCAGTACTTC. It specifies CASSQDARASGEQYF. The chain combines TRBV4-3 with TRBJ2-7; no clear D gene. The CDR3 runs 15 residues. Trimming removed 0 bases from V and 7 bases from J, with 16 bases in between. Germline loops: CDR1 LGHNA, CDR2 YSLEER.

The chain carries TRBV11-3 and TRBJ2-2; no clear D. Germline values: CDR1 SGHNT, CDR2 YENEEA. CDR3 length equals 13 residues. Trimming stripped 1 base from V and 4 bases from J, with 4 bases between. The chain's CDR3 is CASSLVGTGELFF. CDR3 nucleotide sequence: TGTGCCAGCAGCTTAGTCGGCACCGGGGAGCTGTTTTTT.

CDR3 in DNA: TGTGCCAGCAGCAGGGGACAGGTCTCCTACGAGCAGTACTTC. Protein sequence: CASSRGQVSYEQYF. The rearrangement uses TRBV7-2 and TRBJ2-7; 8 nucleotides line up with TRBD1. CDR1 and CDR2 (germline): SGHTA, FQGNSA. V shed 5 bases and J 0 bases; nucleotides not matched to a gene: 3. This CDR3 is 14 amino acids long.

V gene TRBV14 combines with J gene TRBJ2-3; D ambiguous. The CDR3 length is 14 residues. The germline V gene encodes CDR1 SGHDN and CDR2 FVKESK. V dropped 2 bases and J dropped 0 bases, with 6 bases sitting between them. The CDR3 DNA reads TGTGCCAGCAGCCAACGCGTTAGCACAGATACGCAGTATTTT. Its translation: CASSQRVSTDTQYF. The whole variable domain, remainder taken from reference TRBV14 and TRBJ2-3, is EAGVTQFPSHSVIEKGQTVTLRCDPISGHDNLYWYRRVMGKEIKFLLHFVKESKQDESGMPNNRFLAERTGGTYSTLKVQPAELEDSGVYFCASSQRVSTDTQYFGPGTRLTVL.

The gene calls are TRBV6-6 and TRBJ2-7, with TRBD2 matching over 7 bases. V lost 2 bases and J lost 4; bases outside the gene matches: 8. Germline V gives CDR1 MNHNY, CDR2 SVGAGI (reference sequence). The CDR3 is 15 residues long. The CDR3 region is CASSYRLAVIYEQYF. The CDR3 region has the DNA TGTGCCAGCAGTTACCGGCTAGCGGTAATATACGAGCAGTACTTC.

The chain uses TRBV11-2 and TRBJ1-3; D uncertain. This CDR3 region has 17 residues. Trimming took off 1 base at V and 4 bases at J, with 17 bases between the two ends. Germline CDR1 and CDR2: SGHAT and FQNNGV. The CDR3 reads CASSLGKMGARGNTIYF. DNA of the CDR3: TGTGCCAGCAGCTTAGGAAAGATGGGAGCAAGGGGAAACACCATATATTTT.

The count of this clone is one. The CDR3 sequence is CASSPRGDTQYF. The CDR3 coding sequence is TGTGCCAGCTCACCGCGAGGAGATACGCAGTATTTT. The V and J genes are TRBV18 and TRBJ2-3; D ambiguous. Germline V gene sequence: CDR1 KGHSH, CDR2 LQKENI. The CDR3 spans 12 residues. Between the trimmed V and J ends, which lost 3 bases and 5 bases, there was a span of 6 bases.

Here the CDR3 DNA reads TGTGCCAGCAGCCGCGAGCCGGCTAACTATGGCTACACCTTC. Translated, it gives CASSREPANYGYTF. The rearrangement links TRBV4-2 to TRBJ1-2; D gene uncertain. The germline V gene encodes CDR1 LGHNA and CDR2 YNFKEQ. CDR3 length equals 14 residues. Trimming took 4 bases from V and 0 from J, leaving 9 bases between them.

This chain links TRBV19 with TRBJ2-1; D unresolved. The CDR3 covers 14 residues. Trimming shortened V by 11 bases and J by 5 bases, and 19 bases separated the two germline ends. Germline CDR1 LNHDA, CDR2 SQIVND (reference sequence). The CDR3 DNA reads TGTGCCTCAGTAGCTACCTGGCGTAACAATGAGCAGTTCTTC. This codes for CASVATWRNNEQFF. Looking up the rest from reference TRBV19 and TRBJ2-1 gives the full variable domain: DGGITQSPKYLFRKEGQNVTLSCEQNLNHDAMYWYRQDPGQGLRLIYYSQIVNDFQKGDIAEGYSVSREKKESFPLTVTSAQKNPTAFYLCASVATWRNNEQFFGPGTRLTVL.